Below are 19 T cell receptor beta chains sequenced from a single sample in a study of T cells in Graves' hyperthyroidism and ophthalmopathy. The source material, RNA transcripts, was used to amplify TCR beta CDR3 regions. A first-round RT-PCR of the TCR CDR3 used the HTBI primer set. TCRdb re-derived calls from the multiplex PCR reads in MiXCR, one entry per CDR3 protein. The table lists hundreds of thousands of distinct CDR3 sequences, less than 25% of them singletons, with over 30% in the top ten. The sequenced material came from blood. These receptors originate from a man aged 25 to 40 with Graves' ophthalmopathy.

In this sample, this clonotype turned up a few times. CDR3 nucleotides: TGTGCCAGCAGTCGAGGGACCGACCACACCGGGGAGCTGTTTTTT. As protein: CASSRGTDHTGELFF. V gene TRBV12-3 or TRBV12-4 combines with J gene TRBJ2-2; D tentatively fits TRBD1 or TRBD2 (5 bases each). Trimming pared 5 bases from V and 3 bases from J, leaving 13 bases between. The CDR3 length is 15 residues.

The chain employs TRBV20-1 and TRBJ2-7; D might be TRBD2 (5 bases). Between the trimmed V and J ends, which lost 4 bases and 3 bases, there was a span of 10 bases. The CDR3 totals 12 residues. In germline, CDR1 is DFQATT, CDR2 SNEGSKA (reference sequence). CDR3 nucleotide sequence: TGCAGTGCTACTGACCGGGACTACGAGCAGTACTTC. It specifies CSATDRDYEQYF.

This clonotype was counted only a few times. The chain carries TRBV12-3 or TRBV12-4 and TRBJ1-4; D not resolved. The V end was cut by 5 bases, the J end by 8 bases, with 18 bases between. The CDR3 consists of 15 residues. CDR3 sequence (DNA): TGTGCCAGCAGTCCCCGCACGGCCGCCGGAGAAAAACTGTTTTTT. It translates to CASSPRTAAGEKLFF.

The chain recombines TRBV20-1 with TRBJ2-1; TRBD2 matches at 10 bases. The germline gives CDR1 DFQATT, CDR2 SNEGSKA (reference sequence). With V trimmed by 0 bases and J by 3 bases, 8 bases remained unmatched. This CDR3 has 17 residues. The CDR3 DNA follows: TGCAGTGCTAGAGATCCCAATCTAGCGGGAGACTACAATGAGCAGTTCTTC. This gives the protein CSARDPNLAGDYNEQFF.

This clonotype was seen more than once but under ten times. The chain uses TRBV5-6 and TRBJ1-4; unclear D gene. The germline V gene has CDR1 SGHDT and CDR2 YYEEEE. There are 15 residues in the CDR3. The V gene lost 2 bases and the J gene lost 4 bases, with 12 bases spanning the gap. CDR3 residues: CASSLFQPGNEKLFF. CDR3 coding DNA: TGTGCCAGCAGCTTATTCCAGCCGGGTAATGAAAAACTGTTTTTT.

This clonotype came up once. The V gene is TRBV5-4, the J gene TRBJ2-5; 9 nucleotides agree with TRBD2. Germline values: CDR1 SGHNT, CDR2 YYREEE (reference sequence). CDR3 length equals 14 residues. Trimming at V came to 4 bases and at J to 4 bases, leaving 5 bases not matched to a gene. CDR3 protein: CASSRSGRRETQYF. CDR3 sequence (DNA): TGTGCCAGCAGCCGAAGCGGGAGGCGAGAGACCCAGTACTTC.

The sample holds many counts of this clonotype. In DNA form, the CDR3 reads TGTGCCAGCAGTTATGAGCTGAACACTGAAGCTTTCTTT. Translated, it gives CASSYELNTEAFF. This chain links TRBV6-1 with TRBJ1-1; D call uncertain. CDR3 length equals 13 residues. Germline V gene data show CDR1 as MNHNS and CDR2 as SASEGT. The ends were cut back, 5 bases at V and 0 bases at J, with 7 bases in the middle.

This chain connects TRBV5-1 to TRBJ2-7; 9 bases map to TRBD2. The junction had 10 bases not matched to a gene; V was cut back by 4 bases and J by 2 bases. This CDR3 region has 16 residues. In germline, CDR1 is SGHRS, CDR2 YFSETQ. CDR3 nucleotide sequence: TGCGCCAGCAGCACCTCTAGCGGGATGGTCGCCTACGAGCAGTACTTC. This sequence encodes CASSTSSGMVAYEQYF. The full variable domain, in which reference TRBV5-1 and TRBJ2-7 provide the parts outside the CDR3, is KAGVTQTPRYLIKTRGQQVTLSCSPISGHRSVSWYQQTPGQGLQFLFEYFSETQRNKGNFPGRFSGRQFSNSRSEMNVSTLELGDSALYLCASSTSSGMVAYEQYFGPGTRLTVT.

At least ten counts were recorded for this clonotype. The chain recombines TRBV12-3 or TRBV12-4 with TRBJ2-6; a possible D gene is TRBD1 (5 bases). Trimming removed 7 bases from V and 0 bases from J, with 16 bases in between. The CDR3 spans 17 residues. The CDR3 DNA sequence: TGTGCCAGCACCCCAGGGTTAGGGCGCTCTGGGGCCAACGTCCTGACTTTC. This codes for CASTPGLGRSGANVLTF.

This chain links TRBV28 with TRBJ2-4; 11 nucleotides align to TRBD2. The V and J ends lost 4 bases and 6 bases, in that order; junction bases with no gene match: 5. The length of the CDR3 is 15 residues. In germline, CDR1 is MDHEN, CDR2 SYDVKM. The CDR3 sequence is CASSSPGTSGNIQYF. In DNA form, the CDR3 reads TGTGCCAGCAGTTCACCCGGGACTAGCGGAAACATTCAGTACTTC. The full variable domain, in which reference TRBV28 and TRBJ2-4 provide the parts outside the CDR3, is DVKVTQSSRYLVKRTGEKVFLECVQDMDHENMFWYRQDPGLGLRLIYFSYDVKMKEKGDIPEGYSVSREKKERFSLILESASTNQTSMYLCASSSPGTSGNIQYFGAGTRLSVL.

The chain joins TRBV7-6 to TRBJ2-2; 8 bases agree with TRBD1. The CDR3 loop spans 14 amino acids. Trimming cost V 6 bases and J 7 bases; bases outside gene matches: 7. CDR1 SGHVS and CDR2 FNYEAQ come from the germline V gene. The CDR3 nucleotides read TGTGCCAGCAGACCCGGACAGGGAAGCGGGGAGCTGTTTTTT. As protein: CASRPGQGSGELFF.

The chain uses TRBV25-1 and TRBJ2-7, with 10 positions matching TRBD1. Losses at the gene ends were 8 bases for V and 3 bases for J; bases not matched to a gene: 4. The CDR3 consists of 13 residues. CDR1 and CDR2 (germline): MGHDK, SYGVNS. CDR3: CASGTGAVYEQYF. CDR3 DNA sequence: TGTGCCAGCGGGACAGGGGCCGTCTACGAGCAGTACTTC.

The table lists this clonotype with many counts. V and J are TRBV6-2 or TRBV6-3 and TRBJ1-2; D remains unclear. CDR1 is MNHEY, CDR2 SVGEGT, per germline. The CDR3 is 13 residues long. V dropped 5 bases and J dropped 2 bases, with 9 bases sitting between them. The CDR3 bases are TGTGCCAGCAGTAACGGACTGAACTATGGCTACACCTTC. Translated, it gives CASSNGLNYGYTF.

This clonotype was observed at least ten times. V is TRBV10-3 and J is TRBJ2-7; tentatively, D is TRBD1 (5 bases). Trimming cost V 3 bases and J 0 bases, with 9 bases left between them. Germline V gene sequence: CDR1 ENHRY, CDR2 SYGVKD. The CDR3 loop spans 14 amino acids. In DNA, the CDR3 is TGTGCCATCAGTGACAGGGTTAACTCCTACGAGCAGTACTTC. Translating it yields CAISDRVNSYEQYF.

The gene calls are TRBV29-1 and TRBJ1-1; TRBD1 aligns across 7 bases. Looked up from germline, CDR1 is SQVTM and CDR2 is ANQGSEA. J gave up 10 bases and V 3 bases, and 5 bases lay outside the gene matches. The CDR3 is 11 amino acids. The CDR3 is CSVETGLTAFF. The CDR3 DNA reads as TGCAGCGTTGAGACAGGGCTTACAGCTTTCTTT.

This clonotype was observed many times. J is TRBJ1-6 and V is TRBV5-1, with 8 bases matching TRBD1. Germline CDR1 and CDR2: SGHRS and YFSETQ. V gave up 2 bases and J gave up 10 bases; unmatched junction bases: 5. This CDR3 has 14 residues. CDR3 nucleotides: TGCGCCAGCAGCTTCGACAGGGGAAACTCACCCCTCCACTTT. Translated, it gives CASSFDRGNSPLHF.

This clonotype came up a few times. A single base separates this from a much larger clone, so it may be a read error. The CDR3 nucleotides are TGTGCCAGCAACCCCCGGGACGGTCTCTCCTACGAGCAGTACTTC. Its translation: CASNPRDGLSYEQYF. This sequence joins TRBV6-1 and TRBJ2-7, with D perhaps TRBD1 or TRBD2 (5 bases each). The CDR3 is made up of 15 amino acids. The V and J ends lost 7 bases and 0 bases respectively, with 16 bases between them. Germline V gene lookup returns CDR1 MNHNS and CDR2 SASEGT.

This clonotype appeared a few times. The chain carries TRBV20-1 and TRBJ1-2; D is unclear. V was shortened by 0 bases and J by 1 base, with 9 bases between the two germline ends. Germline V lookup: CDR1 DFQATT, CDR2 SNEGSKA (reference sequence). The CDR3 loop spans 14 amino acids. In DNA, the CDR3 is TGCAGTGCTAGAGAAGCAGGCGTTAACTATGGCTACACCTTC. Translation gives CSAREAGVNYGYTF.

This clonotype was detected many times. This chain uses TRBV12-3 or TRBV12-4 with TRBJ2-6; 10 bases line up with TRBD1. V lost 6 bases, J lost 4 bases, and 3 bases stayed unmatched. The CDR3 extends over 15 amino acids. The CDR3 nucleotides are TGTGCCAGCAGCGGACAGGGGGTCGGGGCCAACGTCCTGACTTTC. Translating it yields CASSGQGVGANVLTF.